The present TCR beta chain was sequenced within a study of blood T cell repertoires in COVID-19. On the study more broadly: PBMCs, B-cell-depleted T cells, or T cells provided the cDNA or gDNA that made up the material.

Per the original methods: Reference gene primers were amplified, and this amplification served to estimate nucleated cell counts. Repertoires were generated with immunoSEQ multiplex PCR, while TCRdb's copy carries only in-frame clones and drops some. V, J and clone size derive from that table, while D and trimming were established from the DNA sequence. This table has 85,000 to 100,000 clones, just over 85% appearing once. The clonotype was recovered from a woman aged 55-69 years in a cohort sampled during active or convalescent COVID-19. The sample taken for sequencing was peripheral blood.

The CDR3 here is CASSINAGAAYNEQFF. The CDR3 DNA reads TGTGCCAGTAGTATAAATGCGGGAGCGGCCTACAATGAGCAGTTCTTC. The V and J genes are TRBV19 and TRBJ2-1; 7 positions match TRBD2. V lost 2 bases to trimming and J lost 2 bases; unmatched junction nucleotides: 6. This CDR3 is 16 amino acids long. The V gene's germline CDR1 is LNHDA and CDR2 SQIVND (reference sequence). Using reference TRBV19 and TRBJ2-1 for the parts outside the CDR3, the full variable domain is DGGITQSPKYLFRKEGQNVTLSCEQNLNHDAMYWYRQDPGQGLRLIYYSQIVNDFQKGDIAEGYSVSREKKESFPLTVTSAQKNPTAFYLCASSINAGAAYNEQFFGPGTRLTVL.